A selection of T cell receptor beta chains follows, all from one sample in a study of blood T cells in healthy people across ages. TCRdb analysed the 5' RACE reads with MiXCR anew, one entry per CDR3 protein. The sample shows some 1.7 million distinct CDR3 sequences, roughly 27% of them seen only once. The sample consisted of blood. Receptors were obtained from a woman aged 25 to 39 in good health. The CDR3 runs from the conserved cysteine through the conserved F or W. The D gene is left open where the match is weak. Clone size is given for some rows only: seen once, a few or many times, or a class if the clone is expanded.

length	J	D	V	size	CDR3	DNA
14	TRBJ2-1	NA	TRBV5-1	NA	CASTKLMGISEQFF	TGCGCCAGCACCAAACTGATGGGGATCTCTGAGCAGTTCTTC
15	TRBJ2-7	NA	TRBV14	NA	CASSHKAGRSYGQYF	TGTGCCAGCAGCCACAAGGCCGGCAGATCCTACGGGCAGTACTTC
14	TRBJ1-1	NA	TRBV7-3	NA	CASSLQVHSPEAFF	TGTGCCAGCAGCTTGCAGGTCCACTCGCCTGAAGCTTTCTTT
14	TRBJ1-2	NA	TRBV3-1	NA	CASSPISPLYGYTF	TGTGCCAGCAGCCCGATTTCGCCCCTCTATGGCTACACCTTC
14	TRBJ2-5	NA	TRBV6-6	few	CASSYSYSAETQYF	TGTGCCAGCAGTTACTCGTACTCGGCTGAGACCCAGTACTTC
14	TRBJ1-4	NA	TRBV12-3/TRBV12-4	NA	CASSLGEFTEKRFF	TGTGCCAGCAGTTTAGGGGAATTCACTGAAAAACGGTTTTTT
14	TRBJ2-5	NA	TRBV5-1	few	CASTQQGMEKTQYF	TGCGCCAGCACCCAACAGGGCATGGAAAAGACCCAGTACTTC
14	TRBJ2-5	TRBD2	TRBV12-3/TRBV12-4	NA	CASSTSGAGETQYF	TGTGCCAGCAGTACTAGCGGGGCCGGGGAGACCCAGTACTTC
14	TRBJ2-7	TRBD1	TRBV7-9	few	CASSFQQGANEQYF	TGTGCCAGCAGCTTTCAACAGGGGGCGAACGAGCAGTACTTC
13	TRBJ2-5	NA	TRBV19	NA	CASTDRRQETQYF	TGTGCCAGTACAGACAGGCGACAAGAGACCCAGTACTTC
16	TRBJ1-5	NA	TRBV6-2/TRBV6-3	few	CASRQGGTNSNQPQHF	TGTGCCAGCCGACAAGGGGGGACGAATAGCAATCAGCCCCAGCATTTT
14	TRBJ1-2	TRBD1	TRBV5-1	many	CASSLGQGADGYTF	TGCGCCAGCAGCCTGGGACAGGGGGCGGATGGCTACACCTTC
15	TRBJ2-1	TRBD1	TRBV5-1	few	CASSPQGASTDTQFF	TGCGCCAGCAGCCCACAGGGGGCGAGCACAGATACGCAGTTCTTC
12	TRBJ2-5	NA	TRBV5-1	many	CASSLGAGAQYF	TGCGCCAGCAGCTTGGGAGCCGGGGCCCAGTACTTC
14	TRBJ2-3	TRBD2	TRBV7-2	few	CASSSSGTVDTQYF	TGTGCCAGCAGCTCTAGCGGGACCGTAGATACGCAGTATTTT
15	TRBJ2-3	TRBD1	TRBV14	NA	CASSQRGQGKNTQYF	TGTGCCAGCAGCCAACGGGGACAGGGGAAGAATACGCAGTATTTT
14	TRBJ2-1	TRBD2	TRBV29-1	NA	CSVGTSGSASEQFF	TGCAGCGTTGGGACTAGCGGGAGTGCGAGTGAGCAGTTCTTC
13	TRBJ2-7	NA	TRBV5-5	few	CASSFGDEGEQYF	TGTGCCAGCAGCTTCGGGGACGAGGGCGAGCAGTACTTC
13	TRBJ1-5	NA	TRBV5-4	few	CASSSDNLQPQHF	TGTGCCAGCAGCTCCGACAACCTCCAGCCCCAGCATTTT
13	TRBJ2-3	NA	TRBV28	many	CASSSPTSNTQYF	TGTGCCAGCAGTTCCCCTACCTCTAATACGCAGTATTTT
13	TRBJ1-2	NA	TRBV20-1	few	CSARGIPGDGYTF	TGCAGTGCTAGGGGCATCCCGGGAGATGGCTACACCTTC
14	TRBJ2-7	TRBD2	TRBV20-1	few	CSARDPRGGYEQYF	TGCAGTGCTAGAGATCCACGGGGGGGATACGAGCAGTACTTC
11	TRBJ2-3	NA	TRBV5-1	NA	CAGSYTDTQYF	TGCGCCGGCAGCTACACAGATACGCAGTATTTT
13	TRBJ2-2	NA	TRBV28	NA	CASLKGNTGELFF	TGTGCCAGCCTTAAGGGGAACACCGGGGAGCTGTTTTTT
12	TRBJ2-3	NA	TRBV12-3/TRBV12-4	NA	CAGSIAENTQYF	TGTGCCGGCAGTATTGCCGAGAATACGCAGTATTTT
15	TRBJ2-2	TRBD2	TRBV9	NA	CASSRTSLNTGELFF	TGTGCCAGCAGCAGGACTAGCTTGAACACCGGGGAGCTGTTTTTT
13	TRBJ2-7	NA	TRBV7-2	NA	CASSPEPVGEQYF	TGTGCCAGCAGCCCAGAACCAGTGGGCGAGCAGTACTTC